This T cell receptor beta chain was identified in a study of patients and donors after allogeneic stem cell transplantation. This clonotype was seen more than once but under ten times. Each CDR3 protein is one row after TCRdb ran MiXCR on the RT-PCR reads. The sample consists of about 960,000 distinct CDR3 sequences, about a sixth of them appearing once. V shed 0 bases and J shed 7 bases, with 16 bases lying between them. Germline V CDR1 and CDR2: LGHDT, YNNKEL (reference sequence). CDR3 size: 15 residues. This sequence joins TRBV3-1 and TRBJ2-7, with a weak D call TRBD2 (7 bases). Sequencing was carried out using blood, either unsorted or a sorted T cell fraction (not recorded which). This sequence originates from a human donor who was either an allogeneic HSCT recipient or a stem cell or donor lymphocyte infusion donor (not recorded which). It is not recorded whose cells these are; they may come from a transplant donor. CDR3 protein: CASSQDPVGGAEQYF. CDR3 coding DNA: TGTGCCAGCAGCCAAGATCCAGTAGGGGGGGCGGAGCAGTACTTC.